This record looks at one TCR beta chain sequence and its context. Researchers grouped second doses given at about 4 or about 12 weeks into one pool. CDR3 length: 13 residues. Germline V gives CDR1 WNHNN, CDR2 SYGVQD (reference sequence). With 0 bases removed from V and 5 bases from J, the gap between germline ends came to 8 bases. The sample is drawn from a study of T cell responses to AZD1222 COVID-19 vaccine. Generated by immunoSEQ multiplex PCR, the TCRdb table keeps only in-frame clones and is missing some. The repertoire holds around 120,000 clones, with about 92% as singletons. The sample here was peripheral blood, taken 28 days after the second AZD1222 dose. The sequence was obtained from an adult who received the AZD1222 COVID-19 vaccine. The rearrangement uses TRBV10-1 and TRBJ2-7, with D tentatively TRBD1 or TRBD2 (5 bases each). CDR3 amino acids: CASSESGVHEQYF. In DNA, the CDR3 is TGCGCCAGCAGTGAGTCGGGGGTCCACGAGCAGTACTTC.